A selection of T cell receptor beta chains follows, all from one sample in a study of neurological immune-mediated disorders. Each CDR3 protein is one row after TCRdb ran MiXCR on the 5' RACE reads. The profile shows 84,000 or so distinct CDR3 sequences, approximately 4.3% of them singletons. The sequenced sample consisted of PBMCs. The receptors shown here come from a woman aged 55-69 years with multiple sclerosis. Both conserved end residues are part of each CDR3. A D gene is named only where the DNA matches it firmly. The size field is filled for only some rows; it gives once, few, many or a size class.

clone_size: many; cdr3_length: 16; d_call: -; j_call: TRBJ1-5; v_call: TRBV24-1; cdr3_nt: TGTGCCACCAGTGATCCGACAGGAGGTAGCAATCAGCCCCAGCATTTT; cdr3_aa: CATSDPTGGSNQPQHF
clone_size: many; cdr3_length: 14; d_call: TRBD1; j_call: TRBJ1-5; v_call: TRBV25-1; cdr3_nt: TGTGCCAGCAGTACTCGGGACAGGGGACAGCCCCAGCATTTT; cdr3_aa: CASSTRDRGQPQHF
clone_size: many; cdr3_length: 13; d_call: -; j_call: TRBJ1-1; v_call: TRBV7-2; cdr3_nt: TGTGCCAGCAGCTCCGACTCGAACACTGAAGCTTTCTTT; cdr3_aa: CASSSDSNTEAFF
clone_size: many; cdr3_length: 13; d_call: -; j_call: TRBJ2-5; v_call: TRBV20-1; cdr3_nt: TGCAGTGCTAGGACGGGGGCGGGAGAGACCCAGTACTTC; cdr3_aa: CSARTGAGETQYF
clone_size: many; cdr3_length: 14; d_call: -; j_call: TRBJ1-5; v_call: TRBV20-1; cdr3_nt: TGCAGTGCTAGAGTATTGGGGGACAATCAGCCCCAGCATTTT; cdr3_aa: CSARVLGDNQPQHF
clone_size: many; cdr3_length: 15; d_call: TRBD1; j_call: TRBJ2-5; v_call: TRBV12-5; cdr3_nt: TGTGCTAGTGGTTTGGACAGGGGCCTCTTCAGGACCCAGTACTTC; cdr3_aa: CASGLDRGLFRTQYF
clone_size: many; cdr3_length: 17; d_call: TRBD1; j_call: TRBJ2-1; v_call: TRBV7-9; cdr3_nt: TGTGCCAGCAGCTTAGCAGGCGTTCGGGACAGTTACAATGAGCAGTTCTTC; cdr3_aa: CASSLAGVRDSYNEQFF
clone_size: many; cdr3_length: 17; d_call: -; j_call: TRBJ2-7; v_call: TRBV5-1; cdr3_nt: TGCGCCAGCAGCCCAGTCCCCAGGGTGTCCCTCGCCTACGAGCAGTACTTC; cdr3_aa: CASSPVPRVSLAYEQYF
clone_size: many; cdr3_length: 14; d_call: -; j_call: TRBJ1-1; v_call: TRBV18; cdr3_nt: TGTGCCAGCTCACCTCCCGGCACGAACACTGAAGCTTTCTTT; cdr3_aa: CASSPPGTNTEAFF
clone_size: many; cdr3_length: 16; d_call: TRBD2; j_call: TRBJ2-1; v_call: TRBV7-7; cdr3_nt: TGTGCCAGCAGCTCCGGGACTAGCGGGGGCTACAATGAGCAGTTCTTC; cdr3_aa: CASSSGTSGGYNEQFF
clone_size: many; cdr3_length: 13; d_call: -; j_call: TRBJ2-1; v_call: TRBV3-1; cdr3_nt: TGTGCCAGCAGCCAAGTTTGGCGGGGGCGGCAGTTCTTC; cdr3_aa: CASSQVWRGRQFF
clone_size: many; cdr3_length: 13; d_call: -; j_call: TRBJ1-1; v_call: TRBV20-1; cdr3_nt: TGCAGTGCTAGAGATTTGGCGAACACTGAAGCTTTCTTT; cdr3_aa: CSARDLANTEAFF
clone_size: many; cdr3_length: 17; d_call: -; j_call: TRBJ2-6; v_call: TRBV5-6; cdr3_nt: TGTGCCAGCAGCCGGCGGACCCAGGGAGCTGGGGCCAACGTCCTGACTTTC; cdr3_aa: CASSRRTQGAGANVLTF
clone_size: many; cdr3_length: 13; d_call: TRBD2; j_call: TRBJ2-1; v_call: TRBV12-3/TRBV12-4; cdr3_nt: TGTGCCAGCCAAATAGCGGGGGGAGTTGAGCAGTTCTTC; cdr3_aa: CASQIAGGVEQFF
clone_size: many; cdr3_length: 15; d_call: TRBD2; j_call: TRBJ2-1; v_call: TRBV3-1; cdr3_nt: TGTGCCAGCAGCCAAGCAGCGGGGACCTACAATGAGCAGTTCTTC; cdr3_aa: CASSQAAGTYNEQFF
clone_size: many; cdr3_length: 14; d_call: TRBD1; j_call: TRBJ2-7; v_call: TRBV2; cdr3_nt: TGTGCCAGCGAGGGACAGGGGTTTACAGGCGAGCAGTACTTC; cdr3_aa: CASEGQGFTGEQYF
clone_size: many; cdr3_length: 16; d_call: TRBD1; j_call: TRBJ2-2; v_call: TRBV7-2; cdr3_nt: TGTGCCAGCAGCTTAGGGGGACAGGCTAACACCGGGGAGCTGTTTTTT; cdr3_aa: CASSLGGQANTGELFF
clone_size: many; cdr3_length: 13; d_call: -; j_call: TRBJ2-3; v_call: TRBV20-1; cdr3_nt: TGCAGTGTTGGGGGGGCAACCACAGATACGCAGTATTTT; cdr3_aa: CSVGGATTDTQYF
clone_size: many; cdr3_length: 13; d_call: TRBD1; j_call: TRBJ1-3; v_call: TRBV6-5; cdr3_nt: TGTGCCAGCAGGGGACAGGGGTGGGGCACCATATATTTT; cdr3_aa: CASRGQGWGTIYF
clone_size: many; cdr3_length: 15; d_call: TRBD2; j_call: TRBJ2-1; v_call: TRBV3-1; cdr3_nt: TGTGCCAGCAGCCCCCGTCGGGGGGGAACCAATGAGCAGTTCTTC; cdr3_aa: CASSPRRGGTNEQFF
clone_size: many; cdr3_length: 14; d_call: -; j_call: TRBJ2-5; v_call: TRBV5-1; cdr3_nt: TGCGCCAGCAGCTTGTGGGGGATAGGCGAGACCCAGTACTTC; cdr3_aa: CASSLWGIGETQYF
clone_size: many; cdr3_length: 15; d_call: -; j_call: TRBJ2-6; v_call: TRBV12-3/TRBV12-4; cdr3_nt: TGTGCCAGCAGGACGTTCAGCTCTGGGGCCAACGTCCTGACTTTC; cdr3_aa: CASRTFSSGANVLTF
clone_size: few; cdr3_length: 13; d_call: TRBD1; j_call: TRBJ1-1; v_call: TRBV6-5; cdr3_nt: TGTGCCAGCAGTTGGAACAGGGGTACTGAAGCTTTCTTT; cdr3_aa: CASSWNRGTEAFF
clone_size: many; cdr3_length: 16; d_call: -; j_call: TRBJ1-4; v_call: TRBV5-1; cdr3_nt: TGCGCCAGCAGCCACAGCCCCGGGACCTCTAATGAAAAACTGTTTTTT; cdr3_aa: CASSHSPGTSNEKLFF
clone_size: many; cdr3_length: 9; d_call: -; j_call: TRBJ1-5; v_call: TRBV29-1; cdr3_nt: TGCAGCGCCCGGGACCTGGGGCATTTT; cdr3_aa: CSARDLGHF
clone_size: many; cdr3_length: 13; d_call: -; j_call: TRBJ2-7; v_call: TRBV7-2; cdr3_nt: TGTGCCAGCACCCCGGGACGACGGCTGGAGCAGTACTTC; cdr3_aa: CASTPGRRLEQYF
clone_size: many; cdr3_length: 18; d_call: TRBD1; j_call: TRBJ1-4; v_call: TRBV7-8; cdr3_nt: TGTGCCAGCAGCCCTGACAGGGGGATAAAAACCACTAATGAAAAACTGTTTTTT; cdr3_aa: CASSPDRGIKTTNEKLFF
clone_size: few; cdr3_length: 17; d_call: TRBD1; j_call: TRBJ1-4; v_call: TRBV2; cdr3_nt: TGTGCCAGCAGTGAAGCCTTAGGGACAGATGGAAATGAAAAACTGTTTTTT; cdr3_aa: CASSEALGTDGNEKLFF
clone_size: many; cdr3_length: 14; d_call: TRBD1; j_call: TRBJ1-1; v_call: TRBV20-1; cdr3_nt: TGCAGTGCTAGTGACAGGGGGCTCGAAACTGAAGCTTTCTTT; cdr3_aa: CSASDRGLETEAFF
clone_size: many; cdr3_length: 12; d_call: -; j_call: TRBJ2-7; v_call: TRBV20-1; cdr3_nt: TGCAGTGCCCCGGGGGCAGCCTACGAGCAGTACTTC; cdr3_aa: CSAPGAAYEQYF
clone_size: many; cdr3_length: 15; d_call: -; j_call: TRBJ1-1; v_call: TRBV12-3/TRBV12-4; cdr3_nt: TGTGCCAGCAGTTTATTAGGACAGTTGAACACTGAAGCTTTCTTT; cdr3_aa: CASSLLGQLNTEAFF
clone_size: many; cdr3_length: 14; d_call: -; j_call: TRBJ1-6; v_call: TRBV5-1; cdr3_nt: TGCGCCAGCAGCCTGGACAGATCCCCCTCACCCCTCCACTTT; cdr3_aa: CASSLDRSPSPLHF
clone_size: many; cdr3_length: 16; d_call: -; j_call: TRBJ2-2; v_call: TRBV11-2; cdr3_nt: TGTGCCAGCAGCTTAGGGGTGGGTCTGAGCACCGGGGAGCTGTTTTTT; cdr3_aa: CASSLGVGLSTGELFF
clone_size: many; cdr3_length: 13; d_call: TRBD1; j_call: TRBJ2-7; v_call: TRBV29-1; cdr3_nt: TGCAGCGTCCGAGCCGGGACAGGGATAGAGCAGTACTTC; cdr3_aa: CSVRAGTGIEQYF
clone_size: many; cdr3_length: 12; d_call: -; j_call: TRBJ2-3; v_call: TRBV7-2; cdr3_nt: TGTGCCAGCAGCTTAGACGTGGGCACGCAGTATTTT; cdr3_aa: CASSLDVGTQYF
clone_size: many; cdr3_length: 14; d_call: -; j_call: TRBJ2-2; v_call: TRBV7-9; cdr3_nt: TGTGCCAGCAGCTGGGGGACTTCCACCGGGGAGCTGTTTTTT; cdr3_aa: CASSWGTSTGELFF
clone_size: many; cdr3_length: 15; d_call: TRBD2; j_call: TRBJ2-1; v_call: TRBV20-1; cdr3_nt: TGCAGTGCTAGAGACCCCTTACGGGGGGGAGGTGAGCAGTTCTTC; cdr3_aa: CSARDPLRGGGEQFF
clone_size: many; cdr3_length: 12; d_call: -; j_call: TRBJ2-7; v_call: TRBV20-1; cdr3_nt: TGCAGTGCTAAGCCGGCATCCTACGAGCAGTACTTC; cdr3_aa: CSAKPASYEQYF
clone_size: -; cdr3_length: 16; d_call: TRBD2; j_call: TRBJ2-3; v_call: TRBV2; cdr3_nt: TGTGCCAGCGGTATCGGAAGCGGGGACCGTACAGATACGCAGTATTTT; cdr3_aa: CASGIGSGDRTDTQYF
clone_size: many; cdr3_length: 12; d_call: -; j_call: TRBJ1-2; v_call: TRBV29-1; cdr3_nt: TGCAGCGCCGAATGGGGATCCCATGGCTACACCTTC; cdr3_aa: CSAEWGSHGYTF
clone_size: many; cdr3_length: 16; d_call: TRBD2; j_call: TRBJ2-4; v_call: TRBV7-9; cdr3_nt: TGTGCCAGCAGCTTAGCTTCTAGCGGGGGGTTTGACATTCAGTACTTC; cdr3_aa: CASSLASSGGFDIQYF
clone_size: many; cdr3_length: 15; d_call: -; j_call: TRBJ2-5; v_call: TRBV12-3/TRBV12-4; cdr3_nt: TGTGCCAGCAGTCCACTAGGGACACCACAAGAGACCCAGTACTTC; cdr3_aa: CASSPLGTPQETQYF
clone_size: many; cdr3_length: 16; d_call: TRBD1; j_call: TRBJ2-1; v_call: TRBV24-1; cdr3_nt: TGTGCCACCAGTGACGCTACCGGGACAGTTTACAATGAGCAGTTCTTC; cdr3_aa: CATSDATGTVYNEQFF
clone_size: -; cdr3_length: 14; d_call: TRBD1; j_call: TRBJ1-2; v_call: TRBV6-5; cdr3_nt: TGTGCCAGCAGTGGGACAGATAAAGAGAATGGCTACACCTTC; cdr3_aa: CASSGTDKENGYTF
clone_size: many; cdr3_length: 15; d_call: TRBD1; j_call: TRBJ1-1; v_call: TRBV7-9; cdr3_nt: TGTGCCAGCAGCTTACCCGGACAGGTGACTGTTGAAGCTTTCTTT; cdr3_aa: CASSLPGQVTVEAFF
clone_size: many; cdr3_length: 13; d_call: -; j_call: TRBJ2-5; v_call: TRBV5-1; cdr3_nt: TGCGCCAGCAGCATAGGACTGGGAGAGACCCAGTACTTC; cdr3_aa: CASSIGLGETQYF
clone_size: many; cdr3_length: 14; d_call: -; j_call: TRBJ2-7; v_call: TRBV5-6; cdr3_nt: TGTGCCAGCAGCTTGCCGGCAGGGTCCTACGAGCAGTACTTC; cdr3_aa: CASSLPAGSYEQYF
clone_size: many; cdr3_length: 12; d_call: -; j_call: TRBJ2-3; v_call: TRBV11-1; cdr3_nt: TGTGCCAGCAGCTTAGATGAGGTCGCGCAGTATTTT; cdr3_aa: CASSLDEVAQYF
clone_size: many; cdr3_length: 17; d_call: TRBD1; j_call: TRBJ2-6; v_call: TRBV6-5; cdr3_nt: TGTGCCAGCAGTAACGACAGGGTTTGGTCTGGGGCCAACGTCCTGACTTTC; cdr3_aa: CASSNDRVWSGANVLTF
clone_size: many; cdr3_length: 14; d_call: -; j_call: TRBJ2-1; v_call: TRBV5-5; cdr3_nt: TGTGCCAGCAGCCGGTCAAGCTCCTACAATGAGCAGTTCTTC; cdr3_aa: CASSRSSSYNEQFF
clone_size: many; cdr3_length: 15; d_call: TRBD2; j_call: TRBJ2-5; v_call: TRBV5-1; cdr3_nt: TGCGCCAGCAGCATGGTAGCGGGGGGCCCCGAGACCCAGTACTTC; cdr3_aa: CASSMVAGGPETQYF
clone_size: many; cdr3_length: 15; d_call: -; j_call: TRBJ1-6; v_call: TRBV6-5; cdr3_nt: TGTGCCAGCAGTTACGTTGGCCTCGGTGGGTCACCCCTCCACTTT; cdr3_aa: CASSYVGLGGSPLHF
clone_size: many; cdr3_length: 13; d_call: TRBD1; j_call: TRBJ2-3; v_call: TRBV6-5; cdr3_nt: TGTGCCAGCAGTTCCCACAGGGGTGATACGCAGTATTTT; cdr3_aa: CASSSHRGDTQYF
clone_size: many; cdr3_length: 14; d_call: -; j_call: TRBJ2-7; v_call: TRBV28; cdr3_nt: TGTGCCAGCAGTCCCTCCAGACAGGCCTACGAGCAGTACTTC; cdr3_aa: CASSPSRQAYEQYF
clone_size: many; cdr3_length: 14; d_call: TRBD1; j_call: TRBJ1-1; v_call: TRBV25-1; cdr3_nt: TGTGCCAGCAGTGGGGGACAGGGGATCGCTGAAGCTTTCTTT; cdr3_aa: CASSGGQGIAEAFF
clone_size: many; cdr3_length: 14; d_call: -; j_call: TRBJ2-3; v_call: TRBV9; cdr3_nt: TGTGCCAGCAGCGTAGATTATAGGACAGATACGCAGTATTTT; cdr3_aa: CASSVDYRTDTQYF
clone_size: many; cdr3_length: 15; d_call: TRBD2; j_call: TRBJ2-3; v_call: TRBV5-1; cdr3_nt: TGCGCCAGCAGCTTTGGGGGGGAAGGGACAGATACGCAGTATTTT; cdr3_aa: CASSFGGEGTDTQYF
clone_size: many; cdr3_length: 15; d_call: -; j_call: TRBJ1-1; v_call: TRBV12-3/TRBV12-4; cdr3_nt: TGTGCCAGCAGTCCCCAGGGGCAAATGAACACTGAAGCTTTCTTT; cdr3_aa: CASSPQGQMNTEAFF
clone_size: many; cdr3_length: 15; d_call: -; j_call: TRBJ2-2; v_call: TRBV5-6; cdr3_nt: TGTGCCAGCAGCAGGGGACCAGCGGGCACCGGGGAGCTGTTTTTT; cdr3_aa: CASSRGPAGTGELFF